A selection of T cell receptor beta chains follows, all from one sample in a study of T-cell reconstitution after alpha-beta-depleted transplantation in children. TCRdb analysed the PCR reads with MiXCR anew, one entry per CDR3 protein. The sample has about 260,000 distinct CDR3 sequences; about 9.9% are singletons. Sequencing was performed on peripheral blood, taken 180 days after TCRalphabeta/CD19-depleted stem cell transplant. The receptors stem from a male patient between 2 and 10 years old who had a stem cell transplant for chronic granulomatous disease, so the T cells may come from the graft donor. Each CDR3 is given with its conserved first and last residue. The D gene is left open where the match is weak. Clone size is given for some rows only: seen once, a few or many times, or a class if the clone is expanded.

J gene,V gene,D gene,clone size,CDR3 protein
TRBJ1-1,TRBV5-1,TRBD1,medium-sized,CASSLPTGGNTEAFF
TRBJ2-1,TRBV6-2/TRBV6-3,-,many,CASSNPTVSSYNEQFF
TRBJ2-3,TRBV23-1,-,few,CASDLRDLTDTQYF
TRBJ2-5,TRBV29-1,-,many,CSVSGGQQETQYF
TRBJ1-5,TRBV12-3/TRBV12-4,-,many,CASSFTDQPQHF
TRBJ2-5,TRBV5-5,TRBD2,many,CASSAGLAGGQTQYF
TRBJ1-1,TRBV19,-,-,CASSIRLVGALPEAFF
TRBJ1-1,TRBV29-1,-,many,CSVVFAGKAFF
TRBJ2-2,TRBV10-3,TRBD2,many,CAIARGGDTGELFF
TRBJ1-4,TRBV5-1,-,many,CASSRDSSTNEKLFF
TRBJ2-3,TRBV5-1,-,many,CASSLEVNTDTQYF
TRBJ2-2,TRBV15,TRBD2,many,CATTNSRLDTGGGTQLAGELFF
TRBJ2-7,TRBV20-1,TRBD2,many,CSGRLAGVYEQYF
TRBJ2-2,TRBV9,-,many,CASSPGQWLFF
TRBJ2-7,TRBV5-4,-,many,CASSSGTPHYEQYF
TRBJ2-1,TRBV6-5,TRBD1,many,CASSYEGAAYNEQFF
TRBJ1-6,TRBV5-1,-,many,CASSEGHPNSPLHF
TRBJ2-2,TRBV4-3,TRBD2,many,CASSQALAGANTGELFF
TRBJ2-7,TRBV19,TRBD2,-,CASSITSGGAFYEQYF
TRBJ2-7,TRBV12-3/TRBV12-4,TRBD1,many,CASSLKSGDRSSYEQYF
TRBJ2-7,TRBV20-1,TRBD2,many,CSARPPGLAHEQYF
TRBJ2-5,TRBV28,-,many,CASSSPMAGQETQYF
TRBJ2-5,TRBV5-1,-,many,CASSLVASPGQETQYF
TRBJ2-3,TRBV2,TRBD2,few,CARRGLAGADTQYF
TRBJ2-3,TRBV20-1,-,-,CSARIGGRDSDTQSF
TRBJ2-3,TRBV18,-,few,CASSPLPGNTDTQYF
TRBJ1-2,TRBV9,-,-,CASSLGPIGYTF
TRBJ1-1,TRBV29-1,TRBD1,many,CSAQGLLNTEAFF
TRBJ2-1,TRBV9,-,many,CASSVDLNEQFF
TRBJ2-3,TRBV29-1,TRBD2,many,CSLRTSPDTQYF
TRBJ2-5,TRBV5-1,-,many,CASTPNQETQYF
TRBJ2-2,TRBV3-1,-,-,CASSQGLGNAGELFF
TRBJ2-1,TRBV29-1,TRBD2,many,CSVDSSGRGEQFF
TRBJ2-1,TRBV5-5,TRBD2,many,CASSGLAGPGGYEQFF
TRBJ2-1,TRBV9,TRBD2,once,CVSSNPGLAGDNERFF
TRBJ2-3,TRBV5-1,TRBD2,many,CASSGPSGGSTDTQYF
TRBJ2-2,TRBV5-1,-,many,CASSLPGLANTGELFF
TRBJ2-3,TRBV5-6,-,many,CASSLRGPASTDTQYF
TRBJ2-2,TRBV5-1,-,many,CASSLRENTGELFF
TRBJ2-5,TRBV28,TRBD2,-,CASATSGKQETQSF
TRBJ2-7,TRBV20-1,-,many,CSARTPVSYEQYF
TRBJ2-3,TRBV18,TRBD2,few,CASSPLKLADTQYF
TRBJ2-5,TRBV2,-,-,CASSVGRPLGETQYF
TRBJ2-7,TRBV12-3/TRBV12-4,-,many,CASRMTEKDEQYF
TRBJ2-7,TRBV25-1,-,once,CASSDGGEGVYEQYF
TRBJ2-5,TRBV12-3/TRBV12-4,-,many,CASSSYVGTTQETQYF
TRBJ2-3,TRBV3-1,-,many,CASSQGTATSTDTQYF
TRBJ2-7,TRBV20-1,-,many,CSARGRGLGIYEQYF
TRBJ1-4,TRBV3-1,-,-,CASSLTNRVNEKLFF
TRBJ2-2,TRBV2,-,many,CASIGRGGTGELFF
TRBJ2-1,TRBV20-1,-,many,CSARLGLGNLGNEQFF
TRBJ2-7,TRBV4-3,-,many,CASSQWLTYEQYF
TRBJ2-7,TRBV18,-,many,CASSPPPRPYEQYF
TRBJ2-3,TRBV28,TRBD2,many,CASSGGLAGGPGDTQYF
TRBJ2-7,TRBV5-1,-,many,CASSLRVSYEQYF
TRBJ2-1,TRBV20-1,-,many,CSAGLGGIYNEQFF
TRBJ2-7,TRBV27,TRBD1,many,CASSRAKGAYEQYF
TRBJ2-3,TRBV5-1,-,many,CASRKSEGTDTQYF